The 28 T cell receptor beta chains below all came from one sample that was sequenced in a study of CD8+CD57+ T cells in acquired aplastic anemia. Genomic DNA provided the template from which TCR beta VDJ and CDR3 profiles were obtained. TCRdb analysed the reads with MiXCR anew, one entry per CDR3 protein. The repertoire holds about 120,000 distinct CDR3 sequences, with approximately 36% as singletons. The sequenced patients had an expansion of CD8+CD57+ cells seen by flow cytometry. Sequences were obtained from sorted CD4+, CD8+, or CD8+CD57+ T cells (not recorded which) from PBMCs. These receptor sequences come from a human donor with aplastic anemia.

V usage is TRBV6-5 and J usage is TRBJ2-5, with D possibly matching TRBD2 (6 bases). CDR3 length: 11 residues. Germline V gene data show CDR1 as MNHEY and CDR2 as SVGAGI. The V and J ends lost 6 bases and 7 bases respectively, with 9 bases between them. The CDR3 loop is CASSAAGTQYF. Here the CDR3 DNA reads TGTGCCAGCAGCGCAGCGGGGACCCAGTACTTC.

This clonotype was detected ten times or more. The chain employs TRBV10-1 and TRBJ1-3, with 8 bases aligning to TRBD1. J lost 3 bases, V lost 7 bases, and 2 bases had no gene match. Germline values: CDR1 WNHNN, CDR2 SYGVQD (reference sequence). The CDR3 has 13 amino acids. The CDR3 nucleotides are TGCGCCAGCAAGACAGGGGATGGAAACACCATATATTTT. Protein: CASKTGDGNTIYF.

Details on this clonotype: Relative to the germline gene, one junction end is altered; a read error may explain this. The gene calls are TRBV7-9 and TRBJ1-1, with D unresolved. CDR1 and CDR2 (germline): SEHNR, FQNEAQ (reference sequence). CDR3 length: 13 amino acids. The CDR3 bases are TGTGCCAGCGGCCCTGAACCGAACACTGAAGCCTTCTTT. Protein: CASGPEPNTEAFF.

This chain links TRBV2 with TRBJ2-2; no definite D call. CDR1 is SNHLY, CDR2 FYNNEI, per germline. The germline V and J ends were trimmed by 6 bases and 1 base, with 9 bases remaining between them. The CDR3 is 14 amino acids. CDR3 sequence: CASRRNRNTGELFF. The CDR3 nucleotides read TGTGCCAGCAGACGGAATAGGAACACCGGGGAGCTGTTTTTT.

This clonotype was detected ten times or more. The rearrangement joins TRBV6-5 to TRBJ2-1; D perhaps matches TRBD2 (6 bases). Germline V gene data show CDR1 as MNHEY and CDR2 as SVGAGI. CDR3 length: 15 residues. The V gene lost 7 bases and the J gene lost 3 bases, with 16 bases spanning the gap. The CDR3 region is CASTKVQGGYNEQFF. The DNA of the CDR3 is TGTGCCAGCACGAAGGTCCAGGGAGGCTACAATGAGCAGTTCTTC.

The chain employs TRBV20-1 and TRBJ2-1, with 11 bases aligning to TRBD2. Germline V CDR1 and CDR2: DFQATT, SNEGSKA (reference sequence). With 3 bases clipped from V and 4 bases from J, the junction kept 5 bases outside the gene matches. This CDR3 has 15 residues. The CDR3 DNA sequence: TGCAGTGCTAGGTCGCCTAGCGGGGGGTACAATGAGCAGTTCTTC. This codes for CSARSPSGGYNEQFF.

The J gene is TRBJ2-5, the V gene TRBV24-1; TRBD1 aligns across 7 bases. CDR3 length: 16 residues. J gave up 5 bases and V 3 bases, and 11 bases lay outside the gene matches. CDR1 and CDR2 (germline): KGHDR, SFDVKD. For the CDR3, the DNA is TGTGCCACCAGTGATCCACGGACAGGCACCGGCGAGACCCAGTACTTC. Amino acids: CATSDPRTGTGETQYF.

The chain has TRBV2 and TRBJ1-1; D call uncertain. The CDR3 consists of 10 residues. V lost 10 bases, J lost 1 base, and 4 bases lay in between. Germline lookup yields CDR1 SNHLY and CDR2 FYNNEI. Here the CDR3 reads CATGNTEAFF. Written as DNA, the CDR3 is TGTGCCACAGGGAACACTGAAGCTTTCTTT.

V is TRBV5-5 and J is TRBJ2-4, with D perhaps being TRBD1 or TRBD2 (5 bases each). Trimming removed 2 bases from V and 9 bases from J, with 9 bases in between. CDR3 length: 12 amino acids. CDR1 and CDR2 (germline): SGHKS, YYEKEE (reference sequence). The CDR3 DNA sequence: TGTGCCAGCAGCTTTGAGGGGTCCATTCAGTACTTC. Its translation is CASSFEGSIQYF. The variable domain in full, with the rest retrieved from reference TRBV5-5 and TRBJ2-4, is DAGVTQSPTHLIKTRGQQVTLRCSPISGHKSVSWYQQVLGQGPQFIFQYYEKEERGRGNFPDRFSARQFPNYSSELNVNALLLGDSALYLCASSFEGSIQYFGAGTRLSVL.

This clonotype was picked up many times. The V and J genes are TRBV28 and TRBJ1-5; D is uncertain. This CDR3 region has 12 residues. Germline values: CDR1 MDHEN, CDR2 SYDVKM. The V gene lost 5 bases and the J gene lost 7 bases, with 9 bases spanning the gap. CDR3 region: CASSPQRQPQHF. CDR3 DNA sequence: TGTGCCAGCAGTCCCCAAAGACAGCCCCAGCATTTT.

This clonotype was picked up many times. The chain links TRBV5-4 to TRBJ2-7; TRBD2 matches 7 bases. The junction had 10 bases not matched to a gene; V was cut back by 4 bases and J by 6 bases. The CDR3 is 14 amino acids. CDR1 is SGHNT and CDR2 is YYREEE in the germline V gene (reference sequence). CDR3 DNA sequence: TGTGCCAGCAGCACCGGGACTAACCCACCCGAGCAGTACTTC. This gives the protein CASSTGTNPPEQYF.

V and J are TRBV29-1 and TRBJ1-4, with 8 bases lining up with TRBD1. Germline CDR1 is SQVTM and CDR2 is ANQGSEA. The CDR3 sequence is 13 residues long. The CDR3 sequence: CNAKQGVRGRLFF. DNA of the CDR3: TGCAACGCTAAACAGGGGGTTCGAGGAAGACTGTTTTTT.

This clonotype was observed many times. CDR3 DNA sequence: TGTGCCAGTAGTATCGCCGACCGACACTACAATGAGCAGTTCTTC. Protein product: CASSIADRHYNEQFF. The chain uses TRBV19 and TRBJ2-1; D gene ambiguous. V gave up 3 bases and J gave up 3 bases, with 12 bases separating them. The CDR3 consists of 15 residues. Per germline, CDR1 LNHDA and CDR2 SQIVND (reference sequence).

This clonotype showed up many times. This chain uses TRBV20-1 with TRBJ1-2, with a tentative D call TRBD1 (6 bases). Per the germline V gene, CDR1 is DFQATT and CDR2 is SNEGSKA (reference sequence). The CDR3 consists of 16 residues. The germline V and J ends were trimmed by 3 bases and 8 bases, with 25 bases remaining between them. Here the CDR3 reads CSASDIPRGAYDGYTF. The CDR3 region has the DNA TGCAGTGCTAGTGATATCCCTCGGGGGGCATATGACGGCTACACCTTC.

In its sample, this clonotype was seen many times. This chain connects TRBV5-4 to TRBJ1-2; perhaps TRBD1 as D (5 bases). Germline V gives CDR1 SGHNT, CDR2 YYREEE (reference sequence). Trimming stripped 2 bases from V and 2 bases from J, with 25 bases between. CDR3 length: 19 amino acids. This CDR3 is CASSLSPRLGARLNYGYTF. CDR3 nucleotides: TGTGCCAGCAGCTTATCACCGAGGCTCGGGGCGAGGCTAAACTATGGCTACACCTTC.

This clonotype was counted many times. The V gene is TRBV12-3 or TRBV12-4, the J gene TRBJ1-5; D gene ambiguous. CDR3 size: 19 residues. Trimming pared 1 base from V and 7 bases from J, leaving 26 bases between. CDR3 amino acids: CASSLGVTREGPLGQPQHF. DNA of the CDR3: TGTGCCAGCAGTTTAGGCGTAACAAGGGAAGGACCTCTGGGGCAGCCCCAGCATTTT.

There are a few counts of this clonotype. This could be a read error, since a much larger clone is one nucleotide away. The CDR3 region has the DNA TGTGCCCGCAGCTCCCCCAACAGGGGGGTCCATGGCTACACCTTC. This codes for CARSSPNRGVHGYTF. V usage is TRBV7-9 and J usage is TRBJ1-2; TRBD1 agrees at 8 bases. CDR1 SEHNR and CDR2 FQNEAQ come from the germline V gene (reference sequence). This CDR3 is 15 amino acids long.

For this clonotype: Since a much larger clone is just one base distant, this may be a read error. The rearrangement joins TRBV9 to TRBJ1-1; TRBD1 might be the D (5 bases). The germline V and J ends were trimmed by 2 bases and 5 bases, with 10 bases remaining between them. The CDR3 consists of 13 residues. CDR1 is SGDLS and CDR2 is YYNGEE in the germline V gene. CDR3 DNA sequence: TGTGCCAGCAGCGTCAGGGTACGAACTGAAGCTTTCTTT. This encodes CASSVRVRTEAFF.

The chain is built from TRBV7-3 and TRBJ2-7, with 7 bases fitting TRBD1. From germline, CDR1 is SGHTA and CDR2 FQGTGA. J gave up 3 bases and V 6 bases, and 8 bases lay outside the gene matches. The CDR3 length is 14 residues. CDR3 DNA sequence: TGTGCCAGCAGACCGGGACAGCGAGTCTACGAGCAGTACTTC. Translated: CASRPGQRVYEQYF.

This clonotype came up once. A read error may be the cause here, since a much bigger clone is one base away. The chain recombines TRBV6-1 with TRBJ1-6; TRBD1 aligns across 8 bases. The CDR3 is 14 amino acids. V trimming: 6 bases; J trimming: 11 bases; junction bases outside the gene matches: 9. Germline CDR1 is MNHNS and CDR2 is SASEGT. The CDR3 DNA is TGTGCCAGCAGCCCCGAGACAGGGGCACCACCCCTCCACTTT. Translation: CASSPETGAPPLHF.

On this clonotype: It may be a read error: a sequence one base away is much more abundant. The chain is built from TRBV5-1 and TRBJ1-2; no definite D call. Germline CDR1 is SGHRS and CDR2 is YFSETQ. The length of the CDR3 is 14 residues. The CDR3, as DNA: TGCGCCGGCAGCTCCAACGGGATCCTGGGGGGCTACACCTTC. Amino acids: CAGSSNGILGGYTF.

This sequence joins TRBV24-1 and TRBJ2-1; D gene ambiguous. CDR1 is KGHDR, CDR2 SFDVKD, per germline. The CDR3 is made up of 14 amino acids. V dropped 5 bases and J dropped 0 bases, with 7 bases sitting between them. CDR3 region: CATSGPYSYNEQFF. CDR3 DNA sequence: TGTGCCACCAGTGGGCCGTACTCCTACAATGAGCAGTTCTTC.

This clonotype was seen at least ten times. The chain recombines TRBV28 with TRBJ2-7; perhaps TRBD1 as D (6 bases). V was trimmed by 10 bases and J by 0 bases, leaving 13 bases between them. The CDR3 has 13 amino acids. Germline CDR1 MDHEN, CDR2 SYDVKM. The CDR3, as DNA: TGTGCCACCGGACAGTACAGCTCCTACGAGCAGTACTTC. This codes for CATGQYSSYEQYF. Variable domain in full (rest from reference TRBV28 and TRBJ2-7): DVKVTQSSRYLVKRTGEKVFLECVQDMDHENMFWYRQDPGLGLRLIYFSYDVKMKEKGDIPEGYSVSREKKERFSLILESASTNQTSMYLCATGQYSSYEQYFGPGTRLTVT.

This clonotype was counted at least ten times. This chain joins TRBV29-1 and TRBJ1-1; a possible D gene is TRBD1 (6 bases). The CDR3 is made up of 11 amino acids. Per germline, CDR1 SQVTM and CDR2 ANQGSEA. V gave up 4 bases and J gave up 11 bases, with 14 bases separating them. The CDR3 region is CSVGGGGGAFF. As DNA, the CDR3 is TGCAGCGTTGGAGGAGGGGGGGGGGCTTTCTTT.

The V call is TRBV2, the J call TRBJ1-5; TRBD1 might be the D (5 bases). The CDR3 length is 13 residues. Looked up from germline, CDR1 is SNHLY and CDR2 is FYNNEI. V lost 4 bases, J lost 9 bases, and 13 bases lay in between. CDR3 sequence reads: CASSAGPGGPQHF. For the CDR3, the DNA is TGTGCCAGCAGTGCAGGGCCCGGGGGGCCCCAGCATTTT.

In this sample, this clonotype turned up many times. The gene calls are TRBV19 and TRBJ1-6; maybe TRBD1 (5 bases). This CDR3 is 11 amino acids long. Trimming shortened V by 5 bases and J by 15 bases, and 11 bases separated the two germline ends. Germline V gene sequence: CDR1 LNHDA, CDR2 SQIVND (reference sequence). The CDR3 coding sequence is TGTGCCAGTAGTCCCGGGACTTTCCTCCACTTT. Translated, it gives CASSPGTFLHF. Variable domain in full (rest from reference TRBV19 and TRBJ1-6): DGGITQSPKYLFRKEGQNVTLSCEQNLNHDAMYWYRQDPGQGLRLIYYSQIVNDFQKGDIAEGYSVSREKKESFPLTVTSAQKNPTAFYLCASSPGTFLHFGNGTRLTVT.

Ten or more counts support this clonotype. V gene TRBV7-8 combines with J gene TRBJ2-7; tentative D call: TRBD1 (5 bases). CDR3 size: 16 residues. CDR1 is SGHVS and CDR2 is FQNEAQ in the germline V gene. V was shortened by 2 bases and J by 2 bases, with 16 bases between the two germline ends. The CDR3 here is CASSLSPGRSAYEQYV. The CDR3 DNA follows: TGTGCCAGCAGCTTATCTCCAGGGCGGAGCGCCTACGAGCAGTACGTC.

The chain has TRBV11-3 and TRBJ2-7, with TRBD2 matching 10 bases. Germline values: CDR1 SGHNT, CDR2 YENEEA. The ends lost 0 bases at V and 3 bases at J; junction bases unmatched: 2. CDR3 length equals 15 residues. The CDR3 spells CASSLDASGSYEQYF. CDR3 coding DNA: TGTGCCAGCAGCTTAGATGCTAGCGGGAGCTACGAGCAGTACTTC.